The entry that follows covers one T cell receptor beta chain sequence. As handled by the study authors: By means of reference gene primer amplification, nucleated cell counts were estimated. TCRdb's table, derived via immunoSEQ multiplex PCR, lists solely in-frame clones and lacks some. V and J calls and clone size are those listed in that table; D and trimming were worked out from the DNA. The table lists roughly 99,000 clones, 75% to 95% of them singletons. From germline, CDR1 is MNHEY and CDR2 SMNVEV (reference sequence). The CDR3 is 14 residues long. V lost 2 bases and J lost 3; bases outside the gene matches: 0. This sample was taken from a study of blood T cell repertoires in COVID-19.

The clonotype was recovered from a woman in her twenties or thirties with acute or convalescent COVID-19. The chain has TRBV27 and TRBJ2-2; 7 positions agree with TRBD1. The source material was peripheral blood. The CDR3 DNA follows: TGTGCCAGCAGTTTACAGGGGGACACCGGGGAGCTGTTTTTT. Its translation is CASSLQGDTGELFF.